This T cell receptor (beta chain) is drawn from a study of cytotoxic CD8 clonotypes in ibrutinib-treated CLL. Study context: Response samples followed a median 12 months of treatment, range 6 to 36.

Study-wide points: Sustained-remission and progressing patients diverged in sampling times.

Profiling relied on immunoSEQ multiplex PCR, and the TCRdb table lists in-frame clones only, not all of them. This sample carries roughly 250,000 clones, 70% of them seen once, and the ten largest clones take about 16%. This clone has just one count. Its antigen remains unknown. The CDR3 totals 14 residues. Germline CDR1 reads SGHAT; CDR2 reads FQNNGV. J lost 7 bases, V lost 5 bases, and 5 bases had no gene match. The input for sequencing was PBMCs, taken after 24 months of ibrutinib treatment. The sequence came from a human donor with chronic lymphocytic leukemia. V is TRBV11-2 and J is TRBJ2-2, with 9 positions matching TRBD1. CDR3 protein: CASSGRQGGGELFF. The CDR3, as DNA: TGTGCCAGCAGCGGTCGACAGGGGGGCGGGGAGCTGTTTTTT.